Listed below are T cell receptor beta chains from one sample, sequenced in a study of blood T cell repertoires in COVID-19. Repertoires were generated with immunoSEQ multiplex PCR, while TCRdb's copy carries only in-frame clones and drops some. The sample carries 300,000 to 400,000 clones, roughly nine tenths recorded once. Input material: PBMCs or T cells enriched from blood (not recorded which). These receptor sequences come from a man aged 55 to 70 who had recovered from COVID-19. The CDR3 runs from the conserved cysteine through the conserved F or W. The D gene is left open where the match is weak. Size tells how often a clone was seen (once, few, many) or the class of an expanded clone, and some rows leave it out.

V gene	J gene	D gene	clone size	CDR3 protein	CDR3 DNA
TRBV7-3	TRBJ1-4	.	.	CASSLRGGANEKLFF	TGTGCCAGCAGCTTAAGGGGGGGCGCAAATGAAAAACTGTTTTTT
TRBV5-4	TRBJ2-3	.	.	CASSIGADTQYF	TGTGCCAGCAGTATCGGGGCAGATACGCAGTATTTT
TRBV27	TRBJ2-1	TRBD2	.	CASSFREGRYNEQFF	TGTGCCAGCAGTTTTCGGGAGGGTCGCTACAATGAGCAGTTCTTC
TRBV5-5	TRBJ2-7	.	.	CASSLDTTYEQYF	TGTGCCAGCAGCTTGGACACTACCTACGAGCAGTACTTC
TRBV7-9	TRBJ2-1	TRBD1	.	CASSQQAGTGSYNEQFF	TGTGCCAGCAGTCAACAAGCCGGGACAGGGTCCTACAATGAGCAGTTCTTC
TRBV7-9	TRBJ2-1	TRBD2	.	CASSSGLALVNEQFF	TGTGCCAGCAGCTCCGGACTAGCGCTCGTCAATGAGCAGTTCTTC
TRBV19	TRBJ2-3	TRBD2	.	CASSIGGRTDTQYF	TGTGCCAGTAGTATTGGCGGGAGAACAGATACGCAGTATTTT
TRBV28	TRBJ2-4	.	.	CASTPGAKNIQYF	TGTGCCAGCACCCCAGGGGCCAAAAACATTCAGTACTTC
TRBV9	TRBJ1-5	TRBD1	.	CASSVGTGGGNQPQHF	TGTGCCAGCAGCGTGGGGACAGGGGGTGGCAATCAGCCCCAGCATTTT
TRBV6-5	TRBJ2-2	.	once	CASSYSRASTGELFF	TGTGCCAGCAGTTACTCGAGGGCTAGCACCGGGGAGCTGTTTTTT
TRBV5-1	TRBJ2-3	.	.	CASSLGQGGPDTQYF	TGCGCCAGCAGCTTGGGACAGGGAGGCCCAGATACGCAGTATTTT
TRBV6-5	TRBJ2-2	TRBD2	once	CASRPTSGRPGELFF	TGTGCCAGCAGACCGACTAGCGGGAGGCCCGGGGAGCTGTTTTTT
TRBV10-1	TRBJ2-7	TRBD1	.	CASSDSGTGVYEQYF	TGCGCCAGCAGTGATTCCGGGACAGGGGTATACGAGCAGTACTTC
TRBV3-1/TRBV3-2	TRBJ1-1	.	.	CASSQIAGRVNLLLNTEAFF	TGTGCCAGCAGCCAAATAGCGGGGCGGGTAAACCTACTATTGAACACTGAAGCTTTCTTT
TRBV11-3	TRBJ2-5	TRBD2	.	CASSAHSGGRQETQYF	TGTGCCAGCAGCGCCCATAGCGGGGGGCGACAAGAGACCCAGTACTTC
TRBV6-1	TRBJ2-1	.	.	CASSEISSSYNEQFF	TGTGCCAGCAGTGAAATTTCCAGCTCCTACAATGAGCAGTTCTTC
TRBV4-1	TRBJ1-2	.	.	CASSQDAGNYGYTF	TGCGCCAGCAGCCAAGATGCGGGGAACTATGGCTACACCTTC